The rows below give T cell receptor beta chains drawn from one sample of a study of blood T cells in healthy people across ages. TCRdb used MiXCR to reprocess the 5' RACE reads, holding one entry per CDR3 protein. This sample carries around 900,000 distinct CDR3 sequences, 51% of them seen once, and the ten largest clones take about 22%. Sequenced: blood. The receptor source for this set is a woman aged 55-69 years in good health. Each CDR3 is given with its conserved first and last residue. The D gene is left open where the match is weak. Only part of the rows carry a size: once, few, many, or a class if the clone is expanded.

d_call	j_call	clone_size	v_call	cdr3_aa	cdr3_nt
NA	TRBJ2-7	few	TRBV9	CASSPGGEYEQYF	TGTGCCAGCAGTCCAGGGGGGGAATACGAGCAGTACTTC
NA	TRBJ2-6	NA	TRBV12-3/TRBV12-4	CASSFGPLGAGANVLTF	TGTGCCAGCAGTTTTGGGCCGTTGGGAGCTGGGGCCAACGTCCTGACTTTC
TRBD1	TRBJ1-2	NA	TRBV4-3	CASSHRTGELYYGYTF	TGCGCCAGCAGCCACAGGACAGGGGAGCTTTACTATGGCTACACCTTC
NA	TRBJ2-4	NA	TRBV6-2/TRBV6-3	CVSSEDAAKNIQYF	TGTGTCAGCAGTGAGGATGCAGCCAAAAACATTCAGTACTTC
TRBD2	TRBJ2-1	once	TRBV4-1	CASSQWAGGRNEQFF	TGCGCCAGCAGCCAGTGGGCGGGAGGACGAAATGAGCAGTTCTTC
NA	TRBJ2-7	NA	TRBV4-2	CASSQETSTPYEQYF	TGTGCCAGCAGCCAAGAGACCTCTACCCCCTACGAGCAGTACTTC
NA	TRBJ2-7	NA	TRBV20-1	CSASKGDYEQYF	TGCAGTGCTAGTAAAGGGGACTACGAGCAGTACTTC
TRBD1	TRBJ1-5	once	TRBV5-6	CASSRDRGRNQPQHF	TGTGCCAGCAGCCGGGACAGGGGGCGGAATCAGCCCCAGCATTTT
NA	TRBJ2-7	NA	TRBV29-1	CSAGLGYKQYF	TGCAGCGCCGGACTTGGCTACAAGCAGTACTTC
TRBD2	TRBJ2-5	NA	TRBV20-1	CSAQSGTRQETQYF	TGCAGTGCTCAATCCGGGACTAGGCAAGAGACCCAGTACTTC
NA	TRBJ2-7	few	TRBV4-1	CASSQDKVRYEQYF	TGCGCCAGCAGCCAAGATAAGGTTCGCTACGAGCAGTACTTC
NA	TRBJ2-5	NA	TRBV10-3	CAIRAQDYPNEQYF	TGTGCCATCAGAGCCCAGGACTACCCAAATGAGCAGTACTTC
NA	TRBJ2-3	NA	TRBV10-3	CAINMNPDTDTQYF	TGTGCCATCAACATGAATCCGGACACAGATACGCAGTATTTT
NA	TRBJ2-3	NA	TRBV6-2/TRBV6-3	CASSNLGGWDTDTQYF	TGTGCCAGCAGTAACCTCGGGGGCTGGGACACAGATACGCAGTATTTT
NA	TRBJ2-7	many	TRBV28	CASSLGSTYEQYF	TGTGCCAGCAGTTTGGGCAGTACCTACGAGCAGTACTTC
TRBD1	TRBJ2-5	few	TRBV27	CASTQTGGAWETQYF	TGTGCCAGCACTCAGACAGGGGGCGCCTGGGAGACCCAGTACTTC
NA	TRBJ2-7	NA	TRBV2	CASRQAWYEQYF	TGTGCCAGCAGGCAGGCTTGGTACGAGCAGTACTTC
TRBD1	TRBJ2-1	few	TRBV20-1	CSAPRTGFGNEQFF	TGCAGTGCTCCCAGGACAGGGTTTGGCAATGAGCAGTTCTTC
NA	TRBJ2-7	NA	TRBV4-1	CASSQDHRSSAEQYF	TGCGCCAGCAGCCAAGATCATAGGTCTTCCGCCGAGCAGTACTTC
NA	TRBJ2-7	NA	TRBV12-3/TRBV12-4	CASSLEGIREQYF	TGTGCCAGCAGTTTGGAAGGAATCCGCGAGCAGTACTTC
NA	TRBJ1-5	many	TRBV6-1	CASTEPGLDNQPQHF	TGTGCCAGCACCGAGCCGGGTTTGGACAATCAGCCCCAGCATTTT